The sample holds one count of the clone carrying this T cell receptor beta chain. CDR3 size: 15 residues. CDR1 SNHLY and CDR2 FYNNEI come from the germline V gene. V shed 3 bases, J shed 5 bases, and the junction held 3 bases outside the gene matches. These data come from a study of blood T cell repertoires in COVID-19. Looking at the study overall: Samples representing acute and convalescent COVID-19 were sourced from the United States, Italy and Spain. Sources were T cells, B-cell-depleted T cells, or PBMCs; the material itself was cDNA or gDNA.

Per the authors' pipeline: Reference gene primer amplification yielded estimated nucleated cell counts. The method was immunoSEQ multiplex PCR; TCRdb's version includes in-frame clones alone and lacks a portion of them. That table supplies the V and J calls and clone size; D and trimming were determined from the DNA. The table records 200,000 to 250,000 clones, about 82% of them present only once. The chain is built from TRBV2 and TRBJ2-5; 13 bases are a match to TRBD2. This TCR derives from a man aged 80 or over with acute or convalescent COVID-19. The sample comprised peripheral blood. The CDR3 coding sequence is TGTGCCAGCAGTGAGGGACTAGCGGGGCGGGAGACCCAGTACTTC. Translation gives CASSEGLAGRETQYF.